Below, 26 T cell receptor beta chains from the same sample are listed, as sequenced in a study of OX40 agonist ivuxolimab in advanced cancers. Here immunoSEQ multiplex PCR was the method, and the copy in TCRdb shows in-frame clones only, minus some. The table shows tens of thousands of clones, with roughly 87% occurring only once. Here the sequenced sample was CD4+ or CD8+ T cells sorted from blood, taken in a trial of the OX40 agonist ivuxolimab. These receptor sequences come from an adult with an advanced solid tumor such as melanoma, head and neck, liver or kidney cancer.

V and J are TRBV14 and TRBJ1-4, with 9 bases aligning to TRBD1. Germline CDR1 reads SGHDN; CDR2 reads FVKESK. CDR3 length: 15 residues. Germline trimming cut 2 bases from V and 4 bases from J; bases unmatched to any gene: 2. CDR3 coding DNA: TGTGCCAGCAGCCAAAACAGGGGGCTTAATGAAAAACTGTTTTTT. It yields the protein CASSQNRGLNEKLFF.

The rearrangement joins TRBV19 to TRBJ2-1, with TRBD1 matching over 10 bases. This CDR3 has 15 residues. Germline V lookup: CDR1 LNHDA, CDR2 SQIVND (reference sequence). The J segment lost 7 bases and the V segment lost 6 bases, leaving 9 bases of the junction unmatched. In DNA form, the CDR3 reads TGTGCCAGTAGCCCCGACAGGGGGCTGGGGAATGAGCAGTTCTTC. Translated: CASSPDRGLGNEQFF.

This sequence joins TRBV19 and TRBJ2-5, with TRBD2 identical over 8 bases. The V and J ends lost 3 bases and 4 bases, in that order; junction bases with no gene match: 10. Germline V gene sequence: CDR1 LNHDA, CDR2 SQIVND (reference sequence). The CDR3 is made up of 16 amino acids. The DNA for the CDR3 is TGTGCCAGTAGTATTGGCCTAGCGGGCGAGGGAGAGACCCAGTACTTC. It specifies CASSIGLAGEGETQYF.

This clone occurred once. The chain recombines TRBV19 with TRBJ2-2, with 9 bases matching TRBD1. The J segment lost 5 bases and the V segment lost 7 bases, leaving 5 bases of the junction unmatched. Germline CDR1 reads LNHDA; CDR2 reads SQIVND (reference sequence). This CDR3 comprises 14 residues. The CDR3 region is CASKGQGGTGELFF. In DNA form, the CDR3 reads TGTGCCAGTAAGGGACAGGGTGGAACCGGGGAGCTGTTTTTT.

This clone was seen only once. The chain carries TRBV5-5 and TRBJ2-1, with TRBD1 identical over 9 bases. Unmatched junction bases numbered 5, after V lost 4 bases and J lost 3 bases. This CDR3 has 15 amino acids. The germline gives CDR1 SGHKS, CDR2 YYEKEE (reference sequence). DNA of the CDR3: TGTGCCAGCAGCCTTGGACAGGGGCTCTACAATGAGCAGTTCTTC. Its translation is CASSLGQGLYNEQFF.

The V gene is TRBV28, the J gene TRBJ2-7; the D is unclear. The V end lost 1 base, the J end lost 0 bases, and 1 base lay between the germline ends. The germline V gene has CDR1 MDHEN and CDR2 SYDVKM. This CDR3 is 12 amino acids long. The CDR3 DNA is TGTGCCAGCAGTTTATTCTCCTACGAGCAGTACTTC. This encodes CASSLFSYEQYF.

The CDR3 coding sequence is TGTGCCAGCAGTGGCGGACTAGCGGGAGTGGAGACCCAGTACTTC. It codes for CASSGGLAGVETQYF. This chain uses TRBV2 with TRBJ2-5; 13 positions match TRBD2. The V gene end was trimmed by 4 bases and the J gene end by 5 bases; junction bases not matched to a gene: 4. Germline CDR1 SNHLY, CDR2 FYNNEI. The CDR3 consists of 15 residues.

The rearrangement uses TRBV5-6 and TRBJ2-6; D ambiguous. Germline V gene data show CDR1 as SGHDT and CDR2 as YYEEEE. The CDR3 has 16 residues. The V and J ends lost 4 bases and 4 bases respectively, with 15 bases between them. DNA of the CDR3: TGTGCCAGCAGCCCCGGCTTTGGGTCCGGGGCCAACGTCCTGACTTTC. Its translation is CASSPGFGSGANVLTF. The entire variable domain, with the rest obtained from reference TRBV5-6 and TRBJ2-6, is as follows: DAGVTQSPTHLIKTRGQQVTLRCSPKSGHDTVSWYQQALGQGPQFIFQYYEEEERQRGNFPDRFSGHQFPNYSSELNVNALLLGDSALYLCASSPGFGSGANVLTFGAGSRLTVL.

This clone was recorded a few times. This chain links TRBV5-5 with TRBJ1-1; the match to TRBD1 covers 10 bases. The CDR3 covers 12 residues. Looked up from germline, CDR1 is SGHKS and CDR2 is YYEKEE (reference sequence). The trim removed 4 bases at V and 11 bases at J, leaving 5 bases unmatched. This CDR3 is CASSRQGARAFF. DNA of the CDR3: TGTGCCAGCAGCCGACAGGGGGCTCGGGCTTTCTTT.

The chain links TRBV28 to TRBJ1-5; perhaps TRBD1 as D (5 bases). V shed 2 bases and J shed 5 bases, with 10 bases lying between them. The germline gives CDR1 MDHEN, CDR2 SYDVKM. The CDR3 runs 14 residues. The CDR3 DNA sequence: TGTGCCAGCAGTTTAGGGGGGACCCATCAGCCCCAGCATTTT. Translating it yields CASSLGGTHQPQHF.

The chain combines TRBV6-1 with TRBJ2-5, with 7 bases lining up with TRBD2. Trimming removed 2 bases from V and 4 bases from J; junction bases left unmatched: 7. Germline values: CDR1 MNHNS, CDR2 SASEGT. This CDR3 has 15 amino acids. CDR3 residues: CASSENPSGRETQYF. As DNA, the CDR3 is TGTGCCAGCAGTGAAAACCCTAGCGGAAGAGAGACCCAGTACTTC.

V is TRBV5-1 and J is TRBJ1-1; possible D gene TRBD1, 5 bases. V was trimmed by 4 bases and J by 7 bases, leaving 14 bases between them. This CDR3 contains 13 residues. The germline V gene has CDR1 SGHRS and CDR2 YFSETQ. The CDR3 here is CASSDTPGGEAFF. CDR3 coding DNA: TGCGCCAGCAGCGATACCCCGGGGGGTGAAGCTTTCTTT.

This clone has a single count. The V call is TRBV7-9, the J call TRBJ1-5; no definite D call. Trimming left V 3 bases short and J 5 bases short, with 11 bases between. CDR3 size: 14 residues. Germline V gene sequence: CDR1 SEHNR, CDR2 FQNEAQ (reference sequence). CDR3 nucleotides: TGTGCCAGCAGCTTGATGACGGAGGATCAGCCCCAGCATTTT. It translates to CASSLMTEDQPQHF. The full variable domain, in which reference TRBV7-9 and TRBJ1-5 provide the parts outside the CDR3, is DTGVSQNPRHKITKRGQNVTFRCDPISEHNRLYWYRQTLGQGPEFLTYFQNEAQLEKSRLLSDRFSAERPKGSFSTLEIQRTEQGDSAMYLCASSLMTEDQPQHFGDGTRLSIL.

The chain recombines TRBV7-2 with TRBJ2-7; D possibly uses TRBD1 or TRBD2 (5 bases each). Germline loops: CDR1 SGHTA, CDR2 FQGNSA. V was trimmed by 1 base and J by 3 bases, leaving 10 bases between them. This CDR3 is 14 amino acids long. The CDR3 region is CASSLVGDGYEQYF. In nucleotides, the CDR3 is TGTGCCAGCAGCTTAGTAGGGGACGGCTACGAGCAGTACTTC.

This rearrangement joins TRBV5-4 to TRBJ2-1; maybe TRBD2 (5 bases). There are 14 residues in the CDR3. The V and J ends lost 1 base and 6 bases respectively, with 11 bases between them. The germline CDR1 and CDR2 sequences are SGHNT and YYREEE (reference sequence). CDR3 in amino acids: CASSLIGISNEQFF. CDR3 bases: TGTGCCAGCAGCTTGATCGGGATCTCCAATGAGCAGTTCTTC.

The CDR3 sequence is CASSSTGAKGYTF. Written as DNA, the CDR3 is TGTGCCAGCAGCTCCACGGGGGCGAAAGGCTACACCTTC. The chain combines TRBV7-9 with TRBJ1-2; a possible D gene is TRBD1 (6 bases). Germline V gene data show CDR1 as SEHNR and CDR2 as FQNEAQ (reference sequence). The CDR3 extends over 13 amino acids. The V end was cut by 4 bases, the J end by 8 bases, with 14 bases between.

The V gene is TRBV5-8, the J gene TRBJ2-6; no reliable D call. Trimming left V 1 base short and J 4 bases short, with 9 bases between. CDR1 and CDR2 (germline): SGHTS, YDEGEE. CDR3 size: 15 residues. CDR3 amino acids: CASSLPVTGANVLTF. DNA of the CDR3: TGTGCCAGCAGCTTGCCGGTGACCGGGGCCAACGTCCTGACTTTC. The full variable domain, rest sourced from reference TRBV5-8 and TRBJ2-6, is EAGVTQSPTHLIKTRGQQATLRCSPISGHTSVYWYQQALGLGLQFLLWYDEGEERNRGNFPPRFSGRQFPNYSSELNVNALELEDSALYLCASSLPVTGANVLTFGAGSRLTVL.

The rearrangement uses TRBV19 and TRBJ2-4, with TRBD1 matching over 11 bases. Germline V gene lookup returns CDR1 LNHDA and CDR2 SQIVND (reference sequence). V lost 2 bases and J lost 1; bases outside the gene matches: 10. The length of the CDR3 is 19 residues. The CDR3 DNA sequence: TGTGCCAGTAGTATATCCGGGACAGGGGGTAATCTGGCCAAAAACATTCAGTACTTC. It yields the protein CASSISGTGGNLAKNIQYF.

This rearrangement joins TRBV2 to TRBJ2-7; TRBD2 aligns across 14 bases. The germline CDR1 and CDR2 sequences are SNHLY and FYNNEI. V dropped 6 bases and J dropped 6; count of bases not matched to a gene: 4. The CDR3 length is 14 residues. As DNA, the CDR3 is TGTGCCAGCAGCCCGGGACTAGCGGGAGTCGAGCAGTACTTC. Translated: CASSPGLAGVEQYF. Combining the CDR3 with reference TRBV2 and TRBJ2-7 gives the whole variable domain EPEVTQTPSHQVTQMGQEVILRCVPISNHLYFYWYRQILGQKVEFLVSFYNNEISEKSEIFDDQFSVERPDGSNFTLKIRSTKLEDSAMYFCASSPGLAGVEQYFGPGTRLTVT.

This chain joins TRBV19 and TRBJ2-2, with TRBD2 matching 7 bases. Germline CDR1 is LNHDA and CDR2 is SQIVND (reference sequence). Trimming took 4 bases from V and 4 from J; bases not matched to a gene: 6. The CDR3 covers 15 residues. The CDR3 DNA reads TGTGCCAGTAGTAGGGCTAGCGGATCCACCGGGGAGCTGTTTTTT. It translates to CASSRASGSTGELFF.

The chain combines TRBV6-1 with TRBJ1-2, with D possibly matching TRBD1 (5 bases). The germline gives CDR1 MNHNS, CDR2 SASEGT. The CDR3 consists of 14 residues. The V gene lost 4 bases and the J gene lost 4 bases, with 13 bases spanning the gap. CDR3 coding DNA: TGTGCCAGCAGTGGGTCGTACAGGCCCTATGGCTACACCTTC. This encodes CASSGSYRPYGYTF.

J is TRBJ1-5 and V is TRBV25-1; D gene uncertain. The CDR3 has 14 residues. Trimming took off 6 bases at V and 4 bases at J, with 13 bases between the two ends. Germline loops: CDR1 MGHDK, CDR2 SYGVNS. The CDR3 nucleotides read TGTGCCAGCAGCGGACCGTTAACTAATCAGCCCCAGCATTTT. It encodes CASSGPLTNQPQHF.

The rearrangement links TRBV6-6 to TRBJ2-7; D is ambiguous. Germline CDR1 is MNHNY and CDR2 is SVGAGI (reference sequence). The CDR3 spans 12 residues. V shed 6 bases and J shed 7 bases, with 13 bases lying between them. This CDR3 reads CASSQPSREQYF. The CDR3 bases are TGTGCCAGCAGCCAACCTTCCCGGGAGCAGTACTTC.

The chain uses TRBV5-4 and TRBJ1-2; D is uncertain. The germline gives CDR1 SGHNT, CDR2 YYREEE (reference sequence). The V and J ends lost 4 bases and 5 bases respectively, with 15 bases between them. CDR3 length: 14 amino acids. The CDR3 here is CASSAPEASYGYTF. CDR3 DNA: TGTGCCAGCAGCGCCCCAGAGGCCTCGTATGGCTACACCTTC.

V and J are TRBV5-1 and TRBJ2-5, with 7 bases that match TRBD1. The V gene's germline CDR1 is SGHRS and CDR2 YFSETQ. J gave up 3 bases and V 6 bases, and 11 bases lay outside the gene matches. This CDR3 comprises 15 residues. CDR3 residues: CASTYATGTEETQYF. The CDR3 DNA sequence: TGCGCCAGCACGTATGCGACAGGGACGGAAGAGACCCAGTACTTC.

This clone turned up a few times. The V call is TRBV4-2, the J call TRBJ1-2; a possible D gene is TRBD1 (5 bases). Trimming removed 1 base at V and 5 bases at J, with 17 bases between. Germline-derived CDR1 and CDR2 are LGHNA and YNFKEQ. CDR3 size: 16 residues. CDR3 coding DNA: TGTGCCAGCAGCCAAGTAGGAGAGGGGCGAGGGTATGGCTACACCTTC. Translated: CASSQVGEGRGYGYTF.